The next 22 T cell receptor beta chains were all read from a single sample in a study of T cell responses to AZD1222 COVID-19 vaccine. Only in-frame clones appear in the TCRdb table, and some are missing; sequencing was by immunoSEQ multiplex PCR. Counted here are 100,000 to 150,000 clones, about nine tenths occurring once; the ten biggest clones make up 1.4% to 1.5%. Sequenced here: peripheral blood, sampled on day 0 of AZD1222 vaccination. Source of these receptors: an adult in good health.

The rearrangement links TRBV9 to TRBJ1-2; the D gene is possibly TRBD1 (6 bases). Germline V gene sequence: CDR1 SGDLS, CDR2 YYNGEE. The CDR3 loop spans 15 amino acids. V was cut by 0 bases and J by 6 bases, with 15 bases left in between. CDR3 sequence (DNA): TGTGCCAGCAGCGTAGCCCCGGACAGTTGGGATGGCTACACCTTC. Translating gives CASSVAPDSWDGYTF.

The CDR3 protein is CASSLGRISYEQYF. In DNA, the CDR3 is TGTGCCAGCAGTTTAGGGAGGATCTCCTACGAGCAGTACTTC. The V call is TRBV27, the J call TRBJ2-7; D is perhaps TRBD2 (6 bases). V lost 2 bases and J 0 bases, leaving 8 bases between the germline ends. Per germline, CDR1 MNHEY and CDR2 SMNVEV (reference sequence). The CDR3 consists of 14 residues.

This sequence joins TRBV3-1 (or the pseudogene TRBV3-2) and TRBJ1-3; 9 bases line up with TRBD1. Trimming took 2 bases from V and 3 from J; bases not matched to a gene: 2. The germline V gene encodes CDR1 LGHDT and CDR2 YNNKEL (reference sequence). The CDR3 length is 15 residues. CDR3 DNA: TGTGCCAGCAGCCAACCGGACAGGGGTGGAAACACCATATATTTT. Translating it yields CASSQPDRGGNTIYF.

This rearrangement joins TRBV5-1 to TRBJ2-7; no definite D call. The CDR3 is 15 residues long. The germline CDR1 and CDR2 sequences are SGHRS and YFSETQ. With 0 bases removed from V and 2 bases from J, the gap between germline ends came to 12 bases. The CDR3: CASSLESGKTYEQYF. CDR3 bases: TGCGCCAGCAGCTTGGAATCGGGCAAAACCTACGAGCAGTACTTC.

V is TRBV4-3 and J is TRBJ1-2, with 9 bases aligning to TRBD1. Looked up from germline, CDR1 is LGHNA and CDR2 is YSLEER. Germline trimming cut 4 bases from V and 8 bases from J; bases unmatched to any gene: 11. The length of the CDR3 is 15 residues. CDR3 in DNA: TGCGCCAGCAGCCCAGCGACAGGGGGGTCTTGGGGCTACACCTTC. Protein sequence: CASSPATGGSWGYTF.

The rearrangement links TRBV30 to TRBJ1-1; D is undetermined. Germline values: CDR1 GTSNPN, CDR2 SVGIG (reference sequence). This CDR3 is built from 12 residues. Between the trimmed V and J ends, which lost 0 bases and 11 bases, there was a span of 13 bases. CDR3 sequence reads: CAWSVYGYTAFF. CDR3 DNA: TGTGCCTGGAGTGTGTATGGATATACGGCTTTCTTT.

J is TRBJ1-4 and V is TRBV21-1; TRBD1 was called by the table and not checked on the DNA. TRBV21-1 is marked as a pseudogene. The CDR3 runs to 15 residues. CDR3 residues: CAIPMHHRGEEKLFF. As DNA, the CDR3 is TGTGCCATTCCGATGCACCACAGGGGCGAAGAAAAACTGTTTTTT.

The chain joins TRBV24-1 to TRBJ1-2; weak D call: TRBD1 (6 bases). CDR1 and CDR2 from the germline V gene are KGHDR and SFDVKD. The length of the CDR3 is 16 residues. V was pared by 5 bases and J by 1 base, with 16 bases between. CDR3 coding DNA: TGTGCCACCAGTGCCCCCGAAGGGGGAGGTAACTATGGCTACACCTTC. It encodes CATSAPEGGGNYGYTF.

The chain is built from TRBV29-1 and TRBJ2-7; 8 bases match TRBD1. The V and J ends lost 5 bases and 7 bases, in that order; junction bases with no gene match: 7. From germline, CDR1 is SQVTM and CDR2 ANQGSEA. CDR3 size: 12 residues. CDR3 nucleotide sequence: TGCAGCGTTACGCAGGGGGCGAAAGAGCAGTACTTC. This sequence encodes CSVTQGAKEQYF.

The chain combines TRBV6-5 with TRBJ2-7, with D perhaps matching TRBD1 or TRBD2 (5 bases each). The germline CDR1 and CDR2 sequences are MNHEY and SVGAGI. Trimming removed 6 bases at V and 4 bases at J, with 13 bases between. This CDR3 contains 13 residues. CDR3 sequence: CASRPGTSYEQYF. Written as DNA, the CDR3 is TGTGCCAGCAGGCCGGGGACCTCATACGAGCAGTACTTC.

CDR3 DNA: TGTGCCAGCAGCCACCGGGACTCACTGGGGGCTAATGAAAAACTGTTTTTT. Its protein is CASSHRDSLGANEKLFF. The gene calls are TRBV3-1 (or the pseudogene TRBV3-2) and TRBJ1-4, with D possibly being TRBD1 (5 bases). V lost 3 bases and J 3 bases, leaving 17 bases between the germline ends. The length of the CDR3 is 17 residues. Germline CDR1 is LGHDT and CDR2 is YNNKEL (reference sequence).

This clone was observed a few times. The V and J genes are TRBV28 and TRBJ1-5, with a tentative D call TRBD1 (5 bases). With 7 bases removed from V and 4 bases from J, the gap between germline ends came to 17 bases. The CDR3 length is 15 residues. Germline-derived CDR1 and CDR2 are MDHEN and SYDVKM. CDR3: CASKGGAAGNQPQHF. As DNA, the CDR3 is TGTGCCAGCAAGGGCGGGGCAGCGGGAAATCAGCCCCAGCATTTT.

The chain combines TRBV19 with TRBJ1-2; no reliable D call. CDR1 and CDR2 from the germline V gene are LNHDA and SQIVND (reference sequence). The ends were cut back, 6 bases at V and 4 bases at J, with 12 bases in the middle. CDR3 length: 13 residues. Written as DNA, the CDR3 is TGTGCCAGTAGGATCCCGCTGTCCTATGGCTACACCTTC. It translates to CASRIPLSYGYTF.

The rearrangement links TRBV27 to TRBJ2-1; the match to TRBD2 covers 10 bases. Germline V CDR1 and CDR2: MNHEY, SMNVEV (reference sequence). The CDR3 sequence is 15 residues long. J gave up 4 bases and V 10 bases, and 10 bases lay outside the gene matches. The CDR3 reads CATRLAGPFYNEQFF. The CDR3 DNA is TGTGCCACCCGACTAGCGGGTCCCTTTTACAATGAGCAGTTCTTC.

The V call is TRBV6-5, the J call TRBJ2-7, with 9 bases matching TRBD1. The V gene's germline CDR1 is MNHEY and CDR2 SVGAGI. The J segment lost 3 bases and the V segment lost 0 bases, leaving 6 bases of the junction unmatched. CDR3 length: 16 amino acids. CDR3 protein: CASSYSGQGFLYEQYF. CDR3 bases: TGTGCCAGCAGTTACTCCGGACAGGGGTTTCTCTACGAGCAGTACTTC.

J is TRBJ1-3 and V is TRBV7-2; D unclear. Trimming stripped 5 bases from V and 2 bases from J, with 13 bases between. Germline assignment: CDR1 SGHTA and CDR2 FQGNSA. This CDR3 has 15 amino acids. Written as DNA, the CDR3 is TGTGCCAGCAGCCCAGCGCGGCAGCCTGGAAACACCATATATTTT. It encodes CASSPARQPGNTIYF.

This clone was detected only a few times. The chain is built from TRBV19 and TRBJ2-5; 7 positions match TRBD1. The CDR3 is made up of 13 amino acids. V shed 3 bases and J 5 bases; nucleotides not matched to a gene: 3. Germline V gene sequence: CDR1 LNHDA, CDR2 SQIVND (reference sequence). Here the CDR3 reads CASSMSDRETQYF. The CDR3 DNA follows: TGTGCCAGTAGTATGTCGGACAGGGAGACCCAGTACTTC.

The rearrangement links TRBV4-1 to TRBJ2-7; unclear D gene. Germline V CDR1 and CDR2: MGHRA, YSYEKL. CDR3 length: 13 residues. Trimming took off 1 base at V and 3 bases at J, with 7 bases between the two ends. The CDR3 DNA reads as TGCGCCAGCAGCCAAGTACCGAGCTACGAGCAGTACTTC. Protein sequence: CASSQVPSYEQYF.

V usage is TRBV12-3 or TRBV12-4 and J usage is TRBJ2-5; no firm D call. This CDR3 is 13 amino acids long. The V gene lost 3 bases and the J gene lost 1 base, with 6 bases spanning the gap. The CDR3 reads CASSFQFQETQYF. CDR3 DNA sequence: TGTGCCAGCAGTTTCCAGTTCCAAGAGACCCAGTACTTC.

This chain uses TRBV7-2 with TRBJ1-1, with TRBD1 matching over 10 bases. The CDR3 spans 14 residues. Trimming removed 5 bases from V and 5 bases from J; junction bases left unmatched: 5. Per the germline V gene, CDR1 is SGHTA and CDR2 is FQGNSA. CDR3 coding DNA: TGTGCCAGCAGCCTTAGACAGGGGGCTACTGAAGCTTTCTTT. Residues: CASSLRQGATEAFF. Combining the CDR3 with reference TRBV7-2 and TRBJ1-1 gives the whole variable domain GAGVSQSPSNKVTEKGKDVELRCDPISGHTALYWYRQSLGQGLEFLIYFQGNSAPDKSGLPSDRFSAERTGGSVSTLTIQRTQQEDSAVYLCASSLRQGATEAFFGQGTRLTVV.

The chain employs TRBV4-1 and TRBJ2-3; 11 bases match TRBD2. The V segment lost 4 bases and the J segment 1 base; nucleotides outside the gene matches: 10. Germline V CDR1 and CDR2: MGHRA, YSYEKL. This CDR3 region has 18 residues. The CDR3 DNA sequence: TGCGCCAGCAGCCGGGGGCTAGCGGGGGGCCCCGGCACAGATACGCAGTATTTT. Its protein product is CASSRGLAGGPGTDTQYF.

The chain is built from TRBV20-1 and TRBJ1-1; D might be TRBD1 (6 bases). CDR1 is DFQATT and CDR2 is SNEGSKA in the germline V gene (reference sequence). The CDR3 runs to 13 residues. V was shortened by 3 bases and J by 5 bases, with 13 bases between the two germline ends. The CDR3 DNA reads as TGCAGTGCTAGTTTAGGGGGGCAAACTGAAGCTTTCTTT. It is translated as CSASLGGQTEAFF.